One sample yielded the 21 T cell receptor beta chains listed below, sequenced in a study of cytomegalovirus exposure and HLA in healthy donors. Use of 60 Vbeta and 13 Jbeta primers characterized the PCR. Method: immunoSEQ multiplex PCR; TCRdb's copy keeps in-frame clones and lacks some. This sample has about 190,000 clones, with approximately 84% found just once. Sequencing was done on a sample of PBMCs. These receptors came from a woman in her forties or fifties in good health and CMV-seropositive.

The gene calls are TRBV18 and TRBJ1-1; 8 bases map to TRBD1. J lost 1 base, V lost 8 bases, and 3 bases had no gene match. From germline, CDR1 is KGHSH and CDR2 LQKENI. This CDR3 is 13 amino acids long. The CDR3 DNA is TGTGCCAGCAGCGGACAGGGGAACACTGAAGCTTTCTTT. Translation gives CASSGQGNTEAFF.

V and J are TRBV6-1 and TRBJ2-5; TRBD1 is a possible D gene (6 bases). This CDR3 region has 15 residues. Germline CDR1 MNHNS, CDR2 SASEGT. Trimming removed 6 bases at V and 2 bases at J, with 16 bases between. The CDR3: CASRDWDKGQETQYF. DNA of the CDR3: TGTGCCAGCAGGGACTGGGACAAAGGACAAGAGACCCAGTACTTC.

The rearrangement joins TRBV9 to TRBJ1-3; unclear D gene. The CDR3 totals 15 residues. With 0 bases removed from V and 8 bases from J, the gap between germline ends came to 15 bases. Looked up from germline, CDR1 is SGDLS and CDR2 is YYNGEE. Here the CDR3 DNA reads TGTGCCAGCAGCGTAGATGGGAGGGTGCAGGACACCATATATTTT. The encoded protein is CASSVDGRVQDTIYF.

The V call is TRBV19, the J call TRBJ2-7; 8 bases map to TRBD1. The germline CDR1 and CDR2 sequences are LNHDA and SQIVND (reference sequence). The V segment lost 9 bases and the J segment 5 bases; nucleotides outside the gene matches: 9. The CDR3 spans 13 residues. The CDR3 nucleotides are TGTGCCAGCACCGGACAGGGTATAGACGAGCAGTACTTC. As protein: CASTGQGIDEQYF.

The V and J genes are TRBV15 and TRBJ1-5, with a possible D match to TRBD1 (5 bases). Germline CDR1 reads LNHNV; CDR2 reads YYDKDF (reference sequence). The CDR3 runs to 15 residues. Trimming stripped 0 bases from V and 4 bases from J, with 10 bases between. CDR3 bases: TGTGCCACCAGCAGAGAGGGCAGGGCTAATCAGCCCCAGCATTTT. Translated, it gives CATSREGRANQPQHF.

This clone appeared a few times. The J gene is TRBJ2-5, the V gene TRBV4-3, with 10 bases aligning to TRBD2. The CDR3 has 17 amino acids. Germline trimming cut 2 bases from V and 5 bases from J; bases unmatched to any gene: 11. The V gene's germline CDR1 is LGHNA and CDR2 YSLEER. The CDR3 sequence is CASSQKGLAGEPETQYF. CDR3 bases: TGCGCCAGCAGCCAAAAGGGGCTAGCGGGGGAACCGGAGACCCAGTACTTC.

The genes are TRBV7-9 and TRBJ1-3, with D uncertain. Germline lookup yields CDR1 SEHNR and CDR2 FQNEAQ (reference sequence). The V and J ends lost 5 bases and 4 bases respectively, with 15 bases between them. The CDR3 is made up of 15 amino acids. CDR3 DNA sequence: TGTGCCAGCAGCGATCGCGGTGGAGGAGGAAACACCATATATTTT. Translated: CASSDRGGGGNTIYF.

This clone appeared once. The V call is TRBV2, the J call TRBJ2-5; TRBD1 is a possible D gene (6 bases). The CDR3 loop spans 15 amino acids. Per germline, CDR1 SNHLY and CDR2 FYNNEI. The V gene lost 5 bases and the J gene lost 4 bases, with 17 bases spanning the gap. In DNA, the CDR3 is TGTGCCAGCAGTAGGGCAGGGGAGTTCGCAGAGACCCAGTACTTC. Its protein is CASSRAGEFAETQYF.

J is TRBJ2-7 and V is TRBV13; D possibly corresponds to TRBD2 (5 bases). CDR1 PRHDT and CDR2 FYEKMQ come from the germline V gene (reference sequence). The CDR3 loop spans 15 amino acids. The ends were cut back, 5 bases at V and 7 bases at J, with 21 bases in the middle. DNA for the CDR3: TGTGCCAGCAGCCCCAATGGCGGGTGGTTAGGGGAGCAGTACTTC. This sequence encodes CASSPNGGWLGEQYF.

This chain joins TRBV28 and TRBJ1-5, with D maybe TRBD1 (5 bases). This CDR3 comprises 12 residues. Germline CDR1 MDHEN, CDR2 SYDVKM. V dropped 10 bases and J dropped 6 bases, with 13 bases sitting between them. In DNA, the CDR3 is TGTGCCACCTCGGGGGGTAGTCAGCCCCAGCATTTT. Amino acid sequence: CATSGGSQPQHF.

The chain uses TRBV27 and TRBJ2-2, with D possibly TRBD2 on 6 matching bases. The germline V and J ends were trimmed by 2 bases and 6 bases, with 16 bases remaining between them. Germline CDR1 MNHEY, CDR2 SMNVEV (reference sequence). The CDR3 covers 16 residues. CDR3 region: CASSLIVGGNPGELFF. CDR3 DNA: TGTGCCAGCAGTTTAATAGTCGGGGGTAACCCCGGGGAGCTGTTTTTT.

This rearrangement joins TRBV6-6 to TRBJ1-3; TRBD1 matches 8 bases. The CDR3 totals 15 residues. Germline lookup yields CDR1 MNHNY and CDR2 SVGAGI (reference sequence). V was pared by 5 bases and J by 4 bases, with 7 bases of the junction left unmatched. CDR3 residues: CASSPRGQGGNTIYF. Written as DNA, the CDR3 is TGTGCCAGCAGTCCCCGCGGACAGGGCGGAAACACCATATATTTT.

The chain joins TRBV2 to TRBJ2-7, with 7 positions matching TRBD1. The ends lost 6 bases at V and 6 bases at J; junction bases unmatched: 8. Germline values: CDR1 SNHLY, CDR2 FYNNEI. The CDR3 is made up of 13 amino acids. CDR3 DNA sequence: TGTGCCAGCAGCCCACAGGGGATAAGCGAGCAGTACTTC. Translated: CASSPQGISEQYF.

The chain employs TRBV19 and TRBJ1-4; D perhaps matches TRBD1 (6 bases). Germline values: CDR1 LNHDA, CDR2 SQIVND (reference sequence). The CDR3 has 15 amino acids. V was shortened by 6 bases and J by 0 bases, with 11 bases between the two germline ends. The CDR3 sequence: CASSRGAATNEKLFF. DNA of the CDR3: TGTGCCAGTAGCCGGGGGGCGGCAACTAATGAAAAACTGTTTTTT.

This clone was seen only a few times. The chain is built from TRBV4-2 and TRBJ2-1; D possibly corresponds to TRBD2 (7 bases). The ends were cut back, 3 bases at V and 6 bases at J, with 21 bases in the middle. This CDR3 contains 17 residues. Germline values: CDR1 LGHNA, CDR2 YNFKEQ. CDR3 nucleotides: TGTGCCAGCAGCCATTTAGGGGGGGGCCCTACCCCCAATGAGCAGTTCTTC. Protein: CASSHLGGGPTPNEQFF.

As DNA, the CDR3 is TGTGCCAGCAGCCAAGATTCGTTGGGAAACACCATATATTTT. The encoded protein is CASSQDSLGNTIYF. The chain employs TRBV4-2 and TRBJ1-3; D is unclear. V gave up 0 bases and J gave up 4 bases, with 7 bases separating them. CDR1 and CDR2 from the germline V gene are LGHNA and YNFKEQ. CDR3 length: 14 residues.

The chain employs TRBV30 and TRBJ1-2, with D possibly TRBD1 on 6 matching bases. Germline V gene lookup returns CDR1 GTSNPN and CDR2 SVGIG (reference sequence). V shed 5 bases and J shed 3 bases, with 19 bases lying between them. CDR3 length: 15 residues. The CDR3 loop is CAWACLVGGYYGYTF. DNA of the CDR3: TGTGCCTGGGCCTGCCTCGTTGGGGGCTACTATGGCTACACCTTC.

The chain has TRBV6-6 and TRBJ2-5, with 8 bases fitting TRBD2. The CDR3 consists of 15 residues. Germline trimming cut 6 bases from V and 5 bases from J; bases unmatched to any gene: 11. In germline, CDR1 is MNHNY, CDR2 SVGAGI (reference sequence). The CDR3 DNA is TGTGCCAGCAGCCCGCGGGCGGGGGGCGGGGAGACCCAGTACTTC. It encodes CASSPRAGGGETQYF.

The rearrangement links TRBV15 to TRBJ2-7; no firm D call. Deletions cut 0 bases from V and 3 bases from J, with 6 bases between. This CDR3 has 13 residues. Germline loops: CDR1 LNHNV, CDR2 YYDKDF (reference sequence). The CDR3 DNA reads TGTGCCACCAGCAGAGATTCGGGCTACGAGCAGTACTTC. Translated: CATSRDSGYEQYF. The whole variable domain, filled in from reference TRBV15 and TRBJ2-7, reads DAMVIQNPRYQVTQFGKPVTLSCSQTLNHNVMYWYQQKSSQAPKLLFHYYDKDFNNEADTPDNFQSRRPNTSFCFLDIRSPGLGDTAMYLCATSRDSGYEQYFGPGTRLTVT.

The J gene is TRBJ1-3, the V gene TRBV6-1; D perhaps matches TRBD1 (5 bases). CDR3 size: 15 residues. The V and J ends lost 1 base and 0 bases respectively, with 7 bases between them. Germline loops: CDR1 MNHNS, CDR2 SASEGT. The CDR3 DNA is TGTGCCAGCAGTGAAGTAAGGGGCTCTGGAAACACCATATATTTT. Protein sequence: CASSEVRGSGNTIYF.

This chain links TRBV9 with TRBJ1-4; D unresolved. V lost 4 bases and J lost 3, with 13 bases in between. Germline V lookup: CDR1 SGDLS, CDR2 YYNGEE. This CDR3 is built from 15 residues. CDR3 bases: TGTGCCAGCAGCCGCGGTCCAGATCCTAATGAAAAACTGTTTTTT. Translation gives CASSRGPDPNEKLFF.